This T cell receptor beta chain was sequenced in a study of cytomegalovirus exposure and HLA in healthy donors. The PCR made use of 60 Vbeta and 13 Jbeta primers. Method: immunoSEQ multiplex PCR; TCRdb's copy keeps in-frame clones and lacks some. The data contain tens of thousands of clones, approximately 75% of them seen just once; the ten biggest clones take up about 12%. This CDR3 is built from 13 residues. The germline V gene encodes CDR1 SEHNR and CDR2 FQNEAQ (reference sequence). Trimming removed 6 bases at V and 1 base at J, with 9 bases between. This chain joins TRBV7-9 and TRBJ1-1; D is undetermined. This clonotype was sampled from a woman between 40 and 50 years old in good health and CMV-seropositive. Sample: PBMCs. The CDR3 loop is CASRKTSNTEAFF. CDR3 nucleotide sequence: TGTGCCAGCAGGAAGACATCGAACACTGAAGCTTTCTTT.